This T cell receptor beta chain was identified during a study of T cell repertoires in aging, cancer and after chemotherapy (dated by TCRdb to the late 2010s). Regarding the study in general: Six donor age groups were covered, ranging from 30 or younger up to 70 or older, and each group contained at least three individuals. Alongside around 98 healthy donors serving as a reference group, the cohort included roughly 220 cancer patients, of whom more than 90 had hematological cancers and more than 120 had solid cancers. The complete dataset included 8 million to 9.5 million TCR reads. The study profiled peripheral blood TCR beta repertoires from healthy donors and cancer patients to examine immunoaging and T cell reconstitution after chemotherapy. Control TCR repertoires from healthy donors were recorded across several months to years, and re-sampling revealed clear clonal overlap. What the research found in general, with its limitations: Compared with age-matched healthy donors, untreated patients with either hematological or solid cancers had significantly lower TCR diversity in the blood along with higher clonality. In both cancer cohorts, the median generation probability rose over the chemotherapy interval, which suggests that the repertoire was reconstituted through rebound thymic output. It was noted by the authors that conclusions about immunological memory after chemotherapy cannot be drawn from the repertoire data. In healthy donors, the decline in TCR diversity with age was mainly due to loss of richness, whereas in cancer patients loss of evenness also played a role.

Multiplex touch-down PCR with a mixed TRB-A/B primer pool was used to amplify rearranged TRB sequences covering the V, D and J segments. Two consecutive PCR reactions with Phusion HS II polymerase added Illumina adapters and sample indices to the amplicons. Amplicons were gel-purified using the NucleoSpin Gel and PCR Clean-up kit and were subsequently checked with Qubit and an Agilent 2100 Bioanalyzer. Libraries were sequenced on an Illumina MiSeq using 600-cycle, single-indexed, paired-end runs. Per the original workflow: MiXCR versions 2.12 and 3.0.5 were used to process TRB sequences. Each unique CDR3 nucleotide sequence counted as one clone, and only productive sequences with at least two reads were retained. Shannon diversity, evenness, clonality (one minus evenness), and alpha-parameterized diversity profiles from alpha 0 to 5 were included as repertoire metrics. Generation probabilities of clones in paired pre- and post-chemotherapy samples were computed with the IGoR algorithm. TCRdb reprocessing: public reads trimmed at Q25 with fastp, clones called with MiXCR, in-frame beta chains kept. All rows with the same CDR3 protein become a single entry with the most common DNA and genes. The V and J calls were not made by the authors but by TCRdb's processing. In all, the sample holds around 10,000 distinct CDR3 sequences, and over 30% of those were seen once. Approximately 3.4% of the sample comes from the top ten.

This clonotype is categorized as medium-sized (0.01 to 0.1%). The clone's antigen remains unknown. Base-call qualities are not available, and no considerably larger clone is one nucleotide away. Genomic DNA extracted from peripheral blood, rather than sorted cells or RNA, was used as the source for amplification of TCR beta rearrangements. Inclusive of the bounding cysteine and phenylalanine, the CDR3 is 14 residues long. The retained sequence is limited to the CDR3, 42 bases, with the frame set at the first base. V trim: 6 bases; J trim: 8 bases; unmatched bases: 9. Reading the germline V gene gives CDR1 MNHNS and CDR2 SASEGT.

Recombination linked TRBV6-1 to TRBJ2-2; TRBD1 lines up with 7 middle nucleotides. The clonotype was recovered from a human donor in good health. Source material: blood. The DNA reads TGTGCCAGCAGCCGCGACAGGGATCAGGGGGAGCTGTTTTTT. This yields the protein CASSRDRDQGELFF.